This TCR beta chain was obtained from a study of identical twins. Looked up from germline, CDR1 is MNHEY and CDR2 is SVGEGT. The CDR3 has 15 amino acids. The V gene end was trimmed by 5 bases and the J gene end by 3 bases; junction bases not matched to a gene: 8. This clonotype was detected a few times. A single record per CDR3 protein comes from TCRdb applying MiXCR to the 5' RACE reads. The repertoire holds about 430,000 distinct CDR3 sequences, with about a fifth as singletons. The sequenced material came from naive T cells sorted from blood. The receptor was derived from a man aged 50-59 years in good health. This chain uses TRBV6-2 or TRBV6-3 with TRBJ2-7; TRBD1 aligns across 9 bases. The CDR3 loop is CASSHPGTGFYEQYF. The CDR3 nucleotides read TGTGCCAGCAGTCATCCCGGGACAGGGTTCTACGAGCAGTACTTC.